This TCR beta chain was captured in a study of cytomegalovirus exposure and HLA in healthy donors. Some clones are missing from TCRdb's copy, which holds only in-frame ones; the method was immunoSEQ multiplex PCR. The sample lists roughly 86,000 clones, 90% to 96% occurring once. The study's findings and limits: As was reported, the classifier diagnosed cytomegalovirus status with high specificity and sensitivity. According to a subsequent analysis, TCR clusters identified in the first cohort showed a tendency to co-occur across the roughly 120 validation repertoires.

The CDR3 consists of 14 residues. Germline lookup yields CDR1 SGDLS and CDR2 YYNGEE. Trimming removed 5 bases from V and 6 bases from J; junction bases left unmatched: 9. In regard to this clone: The antigen is undetermined.

This TCR came from a man aged 18 to 29 in good health and CMV-seropositive. The sequencing input was PBMCs. V usage is TRBV9 and J usage is TRBJ1-2, with 8 nucleotides matching TRBD1. CDR3 protein: CASRGTGVYDGYTF. The CDR3 nucleotides read TGTGCCAGCAGGGGGACAGGAGTATATGATGGCTACACCTTC.